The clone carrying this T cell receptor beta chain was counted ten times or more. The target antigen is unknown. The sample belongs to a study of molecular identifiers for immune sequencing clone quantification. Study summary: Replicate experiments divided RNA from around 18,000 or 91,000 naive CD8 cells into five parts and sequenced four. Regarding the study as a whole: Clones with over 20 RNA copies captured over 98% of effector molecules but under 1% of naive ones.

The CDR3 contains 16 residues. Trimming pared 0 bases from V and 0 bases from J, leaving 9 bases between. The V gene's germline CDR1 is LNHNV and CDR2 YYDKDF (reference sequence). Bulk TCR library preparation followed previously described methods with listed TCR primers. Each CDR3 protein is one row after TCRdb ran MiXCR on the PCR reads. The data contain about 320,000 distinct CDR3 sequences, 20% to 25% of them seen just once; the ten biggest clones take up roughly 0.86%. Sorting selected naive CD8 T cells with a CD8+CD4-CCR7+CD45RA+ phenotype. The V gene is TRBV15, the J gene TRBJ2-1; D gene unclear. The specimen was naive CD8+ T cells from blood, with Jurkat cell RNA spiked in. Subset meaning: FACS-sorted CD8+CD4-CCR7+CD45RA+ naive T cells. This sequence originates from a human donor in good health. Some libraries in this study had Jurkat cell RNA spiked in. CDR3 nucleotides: TGTGCCACCAGCAGAGAGGGCCACAGCTCCTACAATGAGCAGTTCTTC. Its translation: CATSREGHSSYNEQFF.